This record looks at one T cell receptor beta chain sequence and its context. Its antigen is not identified. The sample comes from a study of T cells in tumors after PD-1 blockade. Overall study: Patients had no prior checkpoint blockade, systemic immunosuppressants, or anti-cancer therapy within 4 weeks. Patients received pembrolizumab 200 mg every 3 weeks or cemiplimab 350 mg every 2 weeks. Blood samples averaged around 110,000 templates (range about 23,000-260,000) and 35,000 to 40,000 unique clonotypes.

Clones were sequenced by immunoSEQ multiplex PCR, and TCRdb holds only the in-frame ones, with some missing. The table records roughly 19,000 clones, around 80% of them present only once. General study points: Blood contained 40% to 50% of the tumor's TCR clonotypes.

Source: PBMCs, taken before anti-PD-1 treatment. This clonotype originated in a human donor with basal cell carcinoma.

CDR3 bases: TGTCCCCCCTGTGACGGGGGGGCGCGGGAGGGGAGCTCCTACAATGAGCAGTTCTTC. The encoded protein is CPPCDGGAREGSSYNEQFF. This chain links TRBV2 with TRBJ2-1; TRBD2 matches at 9 bases. The CDR3 runs 19 residues. CDR1 SNHLY and CDR2 FYNNEI come from the germline V gene.